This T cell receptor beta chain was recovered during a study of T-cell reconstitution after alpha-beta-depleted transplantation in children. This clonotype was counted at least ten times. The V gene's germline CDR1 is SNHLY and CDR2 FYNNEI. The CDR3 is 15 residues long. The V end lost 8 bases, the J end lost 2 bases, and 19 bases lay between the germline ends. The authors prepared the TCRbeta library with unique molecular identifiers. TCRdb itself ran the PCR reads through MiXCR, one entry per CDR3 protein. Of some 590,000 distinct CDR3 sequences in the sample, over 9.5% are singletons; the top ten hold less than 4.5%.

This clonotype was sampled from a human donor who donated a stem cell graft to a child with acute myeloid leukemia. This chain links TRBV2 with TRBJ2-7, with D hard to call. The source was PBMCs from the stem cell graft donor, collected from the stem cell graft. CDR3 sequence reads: CASVEARLSAYEQYF. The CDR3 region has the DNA TGTGCCAGCGTTGAGGCCAGACTCTCCGCCTACGAGCAGTACTTC.